A selection of T cell receptor beta chains follows, all from one sample in a study of sequential checkpoint blockade in melanoma. Assay: immunoSEQ multiplex PCR; the TCRdb copy retains only in-frame clones and omits some. The sample records over 2,000 clones, roughly 20% being singletons. The sequencing used tumor tissue (inferred from file names), collected from a patient given nivolumab and ipilimumab in sequence. Receptor source: a human donor with melanoma. The CDR3 runs from the conserved cysteine through the conserved F or W. The D gene is left open where the match is weak. Clone size is not always given. Where it is, it says once, few, many or a class for expanded clones.

cdr3_aa cdr3_nt d_call j_call v_call clone_size
CASSDPGQGLRNTEAFF TGTGCCAGCAGTGACCCGGGACAGGGTTTGAGGAACACTGAAGCTTTCTTT TRBD1 TRBJ1-1 TRBV6-8 few
CASSLGSGWADTQYF TGTGCCAGCAGCTTGGGCAGCGGGTGGGCAGATACGCAGTATTTT - TRBJ2-3 TRBV11-3 medium-sized
CASSIGGQSGYTF TGTGCCAGTAGTATAGGGGGACAGTCCGGCTACACCTTC TRBD1 TRBJ1-2 TRBV19 -
CASSYGSAETQYF TGTGCCAGCAGTTACGGATCAGCAGAGACCCAGTACTTC - TRBJ2-5 TRBV6-8 few
CASSEGGTTNEKLFF TGTGCCAGCAGTGAGGGGGGAACAACTAATGAAAAACTGTTTTTT - TRBJ1-4 TRBV6-8 medium-sized
CASSFIHQETQYF TGTGCCAGCAGTTTTATCCACCAAGAGACCCAGTACTTC - TRBJ2-5 TRBV28 -
CASKGPGTNTEAFF TGTGCCAGTAAAGGCCCAGGTACGAACACTGAAGCTTTCTTT - TRBJ1-1 TRBV6-8 large
CASSFGTGSYNEQFF TGCGCCAGCAGCTTCGGGACAGGAAGTTACAATGAGCAGTTCTTC TRBD1 TRBJ2-1 TRBV5-1 -
CASGDRGPNTQYF TGTGCCAGCGGGGACAGGGGGCCGAATACGCAGTATTTT TRBD1 TRBJ2-3 TRBV9 -
CASSPLTSGTRPYNEQFF TGTGCCAGTAGCCCCTTGACTAGCGGGACCAGACCCTACAATGAGCAGTTCTTC TRBD2 TRBJ2-1 TRBV19 -
CASSYGGIAYNSPLHF TGTGCCAGCAGTTACGGGGGAATAGCCTATAATTCACCCCTCCACTTT - TRBJ1-6 TRBV6-8 medium-sized
CASSLQSSTDTQYF TGTGCCAGCAGCTTACAAAGTAGCACAGATACGCAGTATTTT - TRBJ2-3 TRBV11-3 few
CASGTQVTPTDTQYF TGTGCCAGCGGAACTCAGGTTACCCCCACAGATACGCAGTATTTT - TRBJ2-3 TRBV28 few
CAWSRVPNQPQHF TGTGCCTGGAGCAGGGTTCCCAATCAGCCCCAGCATTTT - TRBJ1-5 TRBV30 few
CASARTASYEQYF TGTGCCAGCGCCAGGACGGCCTCCTACGAGCAGTACTTC - TRBJ2-7 TRBV6-8 few
CASNPGGSDLYNEQFF TGTGCCAGCAACCCCGGAGGTAGCGACCTCTACAATGAGCAGTTCTTC - TRBJ2-1 TRBV6-8 few
CASSLVAGGSYEQYF TGTGCCAGCAGCTTAGTGGCGGGAGGGTCGTACGAGCAGTACTTC TRBD2 TRBJ2-7 TRBV11-3 few
CASSFGQGGAEAFF TGTGCCAGCAGTTTCGGACAGGGGGGAGCTGAAGCTTTCTTT TRBD1 TRBJ1-1 TRBV28 few
CASSQRLASNQETQYF TGTGCCAGCAGCCAGAGACTAGCGTCGAATCAAGAGACCCAGTACTTC TRBD2 TRBJ2-5 TRBV11-3 -
CASSVEEGADTQYF TGTGCCAGCAGCGTAGAAGAGGGGGCAGATACGCAGTATTTT - TRBJ2-3 TRBV9 few